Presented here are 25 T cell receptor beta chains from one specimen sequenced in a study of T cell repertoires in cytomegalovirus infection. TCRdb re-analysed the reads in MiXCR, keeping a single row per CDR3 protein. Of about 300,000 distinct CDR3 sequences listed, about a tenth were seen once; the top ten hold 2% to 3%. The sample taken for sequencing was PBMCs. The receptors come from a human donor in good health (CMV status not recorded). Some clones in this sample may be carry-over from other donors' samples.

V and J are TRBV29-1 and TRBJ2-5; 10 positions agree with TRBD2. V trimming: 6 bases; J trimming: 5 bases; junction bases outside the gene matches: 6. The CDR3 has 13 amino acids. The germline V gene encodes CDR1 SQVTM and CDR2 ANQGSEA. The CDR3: CSVVAGGAETQYF. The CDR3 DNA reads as TGCAGCGTAGTAGCGGGGGGCGCGGAGACCCAGTACTTC.

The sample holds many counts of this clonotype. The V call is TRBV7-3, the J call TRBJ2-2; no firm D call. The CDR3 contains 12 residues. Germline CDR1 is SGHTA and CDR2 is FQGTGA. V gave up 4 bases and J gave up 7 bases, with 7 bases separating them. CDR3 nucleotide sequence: TGTGCCAGCAGCTCCCAGTTCGGGGAGCTGTTTTTT. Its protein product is CASSSQFGELFF.

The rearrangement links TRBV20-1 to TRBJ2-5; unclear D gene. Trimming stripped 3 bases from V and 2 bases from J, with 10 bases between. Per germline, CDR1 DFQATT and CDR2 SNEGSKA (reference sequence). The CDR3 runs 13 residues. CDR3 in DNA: TGCAGTGCTAGCCCCGGATTGCAAGAGACCCAGTACTTC. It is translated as CSASPGLQETQYF.

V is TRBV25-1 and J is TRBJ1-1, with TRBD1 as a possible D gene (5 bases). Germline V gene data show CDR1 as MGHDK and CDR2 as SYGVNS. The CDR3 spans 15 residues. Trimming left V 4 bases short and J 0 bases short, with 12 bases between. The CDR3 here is CASSAIGTLNTEAFF. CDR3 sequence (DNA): TGTGCCAGCAGTGCTATAGGGACTTTGAACACTGAAGCTTTCTTT.

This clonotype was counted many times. CDR3 sequence (DNA): TGCAGCGTTGAAAGGACTAGCTTCAGCGAGCAGTTCTTC. Protein product: CSVERTSFSEQFF. The chain uses TRBV29-1 and TRBJ2-1; 8 positions agree with TRBD2. The CDR3 is made up of 13 amino acids. Per germline, CDR1 SQVTM and CDR2 ANQGSEA. V shed 2 bases, J shed 10 bases, and the junction held 7 bases outside the gene matches.

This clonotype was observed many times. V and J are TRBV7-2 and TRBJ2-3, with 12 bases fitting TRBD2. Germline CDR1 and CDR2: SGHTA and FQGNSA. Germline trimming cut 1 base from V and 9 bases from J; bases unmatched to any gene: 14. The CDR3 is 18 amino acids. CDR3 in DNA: TGTGCCAGCAGCTTAGGGGCCTCTAGCGGGGGGGCCTTGGGCACGCAGTATTTT. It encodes CASSLGASSGGALGTQYF.

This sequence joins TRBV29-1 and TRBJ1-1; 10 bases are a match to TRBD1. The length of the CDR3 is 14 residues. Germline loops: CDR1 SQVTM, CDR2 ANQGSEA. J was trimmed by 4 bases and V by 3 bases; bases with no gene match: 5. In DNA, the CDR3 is TGCAGCGTTGACATGGGGACAGGGGTCACTGAAGCTTTCTTT. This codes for CSVDMGTGVTEAFF.

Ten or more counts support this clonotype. CDR3 in amino acids: CASQGNTEAFF. DNA for the CDR3: TGTGCCAGCCAGGGAAACACTGAAGCTTTCTTT. The chain couples TRBV2 to TRBJ1-1, with TRBD1 as a possible D gene (5 bases). V lost 8 bases to trimming and J lost 2 bases, with 6 bases between them. The germline gives CDR1 SNHLY, CDR2 FYNNEI. This CDR3 is built from 11 residues.

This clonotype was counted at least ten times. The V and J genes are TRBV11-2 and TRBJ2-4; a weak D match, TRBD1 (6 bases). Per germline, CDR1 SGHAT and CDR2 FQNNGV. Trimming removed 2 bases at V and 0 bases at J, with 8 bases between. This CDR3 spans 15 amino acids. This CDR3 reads CASSLQGIAKNIQYF. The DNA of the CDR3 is TGTGCCAGCAGCTTACAGGGGATAGCCAAAAACATTCAGTACTTC.

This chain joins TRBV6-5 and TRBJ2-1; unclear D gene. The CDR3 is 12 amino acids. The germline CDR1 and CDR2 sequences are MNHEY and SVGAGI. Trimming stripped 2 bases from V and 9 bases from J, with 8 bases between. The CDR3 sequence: CASSYRYGEQFF. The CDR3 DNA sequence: TGTGCCAGCAGTTACCGTTACGGTGAGCAGTTCTTC.

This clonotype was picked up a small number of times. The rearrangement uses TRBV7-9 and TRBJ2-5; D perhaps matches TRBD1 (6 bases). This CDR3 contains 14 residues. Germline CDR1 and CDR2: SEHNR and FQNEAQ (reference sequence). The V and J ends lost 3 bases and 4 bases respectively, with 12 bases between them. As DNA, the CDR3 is TGTGCCAGCAGCTTCGACAGGATCGGAGAGACCCAGTACTTC. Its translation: CASSFDRIGETQYF.

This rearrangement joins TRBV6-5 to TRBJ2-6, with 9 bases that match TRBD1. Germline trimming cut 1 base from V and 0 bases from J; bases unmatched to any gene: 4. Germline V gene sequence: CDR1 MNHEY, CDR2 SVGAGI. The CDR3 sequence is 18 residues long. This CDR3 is CASSYLGQGFSGANVLTF. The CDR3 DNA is TGTGCCAGCAGTTACTTGGGACAGGGTTTCTCTGGGGCCAACGTCCTGACTTTC.

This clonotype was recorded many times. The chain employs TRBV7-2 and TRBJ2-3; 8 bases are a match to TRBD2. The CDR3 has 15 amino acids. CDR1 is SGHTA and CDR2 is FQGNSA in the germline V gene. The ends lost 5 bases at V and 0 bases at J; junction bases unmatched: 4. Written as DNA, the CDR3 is TGTGCCAGCAGCCCCCTAGCGGGTAGCACAGATACGCAGTATTTT. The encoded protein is CASSPLAGSTDTQYF.

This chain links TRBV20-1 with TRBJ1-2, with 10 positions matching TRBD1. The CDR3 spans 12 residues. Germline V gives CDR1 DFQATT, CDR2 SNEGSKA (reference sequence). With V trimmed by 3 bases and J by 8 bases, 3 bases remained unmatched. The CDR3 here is CSASDRGPGYTF. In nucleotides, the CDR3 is TGCAGTGCTAGTGACAGGGGGCCCGGCTACACCTTC.

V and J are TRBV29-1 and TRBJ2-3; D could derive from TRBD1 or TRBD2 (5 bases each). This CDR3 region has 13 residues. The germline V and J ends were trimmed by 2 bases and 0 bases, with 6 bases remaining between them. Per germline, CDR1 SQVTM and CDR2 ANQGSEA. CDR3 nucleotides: TGCAGCGTTGAACGGGACAGCACAGATACGCAGTATTTT. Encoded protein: CSVERDSTDTQYF.

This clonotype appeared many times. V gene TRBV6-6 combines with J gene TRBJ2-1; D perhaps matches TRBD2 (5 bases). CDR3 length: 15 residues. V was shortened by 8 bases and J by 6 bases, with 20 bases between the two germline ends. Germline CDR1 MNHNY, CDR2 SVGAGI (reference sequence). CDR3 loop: CASEEEGRKPNEQFF. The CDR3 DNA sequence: TGTGCCAGCGAGGAGGAAGGTAGAAAACCCAATGAGCAGTTCTTC.

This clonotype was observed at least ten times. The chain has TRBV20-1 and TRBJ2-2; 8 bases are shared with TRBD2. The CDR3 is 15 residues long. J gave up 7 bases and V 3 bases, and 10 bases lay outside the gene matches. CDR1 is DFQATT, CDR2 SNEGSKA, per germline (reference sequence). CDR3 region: CSASRPGRVNGELFF. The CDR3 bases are TGCAGTGCTAGCCGTCCCGGGAGGGTCAACGGGGAGCTGTTTTTT.

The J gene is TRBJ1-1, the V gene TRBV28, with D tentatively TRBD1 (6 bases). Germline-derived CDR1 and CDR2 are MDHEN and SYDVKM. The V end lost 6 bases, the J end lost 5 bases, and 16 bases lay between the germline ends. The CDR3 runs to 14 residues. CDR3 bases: TGTGCCAGCAGCCCCTTTAGGGGGGGGACTGAAGCTTTCTTT. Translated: CASSPFRGGTEAFF.

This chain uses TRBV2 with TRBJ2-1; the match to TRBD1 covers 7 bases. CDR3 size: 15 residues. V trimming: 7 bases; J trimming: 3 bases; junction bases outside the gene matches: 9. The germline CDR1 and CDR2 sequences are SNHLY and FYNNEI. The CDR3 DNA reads TGTGCCAGCACTTCCTCCGGGACAGTCTACAATGAGCAGTTCTTC. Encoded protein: CASTSSGTVYNEQFF.

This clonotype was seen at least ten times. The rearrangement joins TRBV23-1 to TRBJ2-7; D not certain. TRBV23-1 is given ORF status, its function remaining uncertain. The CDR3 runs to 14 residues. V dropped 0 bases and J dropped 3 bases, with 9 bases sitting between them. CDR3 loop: CASSQSLRHYEQYV. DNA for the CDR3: TGCGCCAGCAGTCAATCCCTCAGACACTACGAGCAGTACGTC.

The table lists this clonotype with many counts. CDR3 protein: CSARGQVQETQYF. Written as DNA, the CDR3 is TGCAGTGCTAGGGGGCAGGTCCAAGAGACCCAGTACTTC. J is TRBJ2-5 and V is TRBV20-1; D possibly corresponds to TRBD1 (5 bases). Germline lookup yields CDR1 DFQATT and CDR2 SNEGSKA (reference sequence). With 3 bases removed from V and 1 base from J, the gap between germline ends came to 9 bases. This CDR3 spans 13 amino acids.

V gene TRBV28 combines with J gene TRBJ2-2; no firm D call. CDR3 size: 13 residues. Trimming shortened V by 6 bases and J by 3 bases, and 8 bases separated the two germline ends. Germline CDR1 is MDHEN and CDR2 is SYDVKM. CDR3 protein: CASRRWDTGELFF. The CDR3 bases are TGTGCCAGCAGAAGGTGGGACACCGGGGAGCTGTTTTTT.

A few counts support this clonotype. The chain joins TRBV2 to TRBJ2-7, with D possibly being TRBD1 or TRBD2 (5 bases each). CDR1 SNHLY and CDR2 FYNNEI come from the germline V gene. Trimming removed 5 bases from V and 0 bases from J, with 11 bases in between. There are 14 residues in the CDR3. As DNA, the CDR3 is TGTGCCAGCAGTAGGGGTGGGGGCTCCTACGAGCAGTACTTC. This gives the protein CASSRGGGSYEQYF. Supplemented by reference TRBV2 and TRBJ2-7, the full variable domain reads EPEVTQTPSHQVTQMGQEVILRCVPISNHLYFYWYRQILGQKVEFLVSFYNNEISEKSEIFDDQFSVERPDGSNFTLKIRSTKLEDSAMYFCASSRGGGSYEQYFGPGTRLTVT.

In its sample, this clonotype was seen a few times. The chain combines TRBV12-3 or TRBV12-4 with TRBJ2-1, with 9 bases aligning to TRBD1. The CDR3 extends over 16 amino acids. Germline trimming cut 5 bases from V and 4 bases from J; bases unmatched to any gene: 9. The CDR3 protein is CASSDSGTGFYNEQFF. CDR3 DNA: TGTGCCAGCAGTGACTCCGGGACAGGGTTTTACAATGAGCAGTTCTTC.

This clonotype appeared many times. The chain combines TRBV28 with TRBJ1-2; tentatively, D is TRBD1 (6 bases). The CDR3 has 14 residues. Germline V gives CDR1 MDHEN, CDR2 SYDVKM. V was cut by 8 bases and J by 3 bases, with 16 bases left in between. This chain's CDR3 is CASGGGGPDYGYTF. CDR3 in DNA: TGTGCCAGCGGGGGCGGGGGTCCTGACTATGGCTACACCTTC.